Detailed here is one T cell receptor (beta chain). This sample was included in a study of cytomegalovirus exposure and HLA in healthy donors. It was with 60 Vbeta and 13 Jbeta primers that the PCR ran. The data were produced by immunoSEQ multiplex PCR, yet TCRdb's version contains in-frame clones alone and is incomplete. The repertoire consists of 100,000 to 150,000 clones, with around 83% occurring once and the leading ten covering roughly 3%. Germline CDR1 LNHDA, CDR2 SQIVND (reference sequence). The germline V and J ends were trimmed by 2 bases and 10 bases, with 24 bases remaining between them. This CDR3 spans 17 amino acids.

The chain combines TRBV19 with TRBJ2-1; D possibly corresponds to TRBD1 (5 bases). This receptor was identified in a man aged 45-65 years in good health and CMV-seronegative. Sequencing was done on a sample of PBMCs. CDR3 amino acids: CASSIPAGWGATEEQFF. Here the CDR3 DNA reads TGTGCCAGTAGTATACCTGCCGGGTGGGGCGCGACGGAAGAGCAGTTCTTC. The entire variable domain, with the rest obtained from reference TRBV19 and TRBJ2-1, is as follows: DGGITQSPKYLFRKEGQNVTLSCEQNLNHDAMYWYRQDPGQGLRLIYYSQIVNDFQKGDIAEGYSVSREKKESFPLTVTSAQKNPTAFYLCASSIPAGWGATEEQFFGPGTRLTVL.